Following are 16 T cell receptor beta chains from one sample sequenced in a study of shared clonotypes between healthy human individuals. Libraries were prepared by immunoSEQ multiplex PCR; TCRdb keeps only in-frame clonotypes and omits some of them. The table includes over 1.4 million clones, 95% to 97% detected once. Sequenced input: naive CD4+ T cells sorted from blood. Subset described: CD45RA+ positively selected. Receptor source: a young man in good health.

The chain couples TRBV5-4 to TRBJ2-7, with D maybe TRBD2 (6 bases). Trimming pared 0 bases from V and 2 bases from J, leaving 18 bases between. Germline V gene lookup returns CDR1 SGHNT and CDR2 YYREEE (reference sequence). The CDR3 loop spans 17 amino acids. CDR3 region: CASSLGMSGVYTYEQYF. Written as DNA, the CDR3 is TGTGCCAGCAGCTTGGGGATGTCGGGAGTTTACACCTACGAGCAGTACTTC. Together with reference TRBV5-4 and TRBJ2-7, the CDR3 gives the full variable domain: ETGVTQSPTHLIKTRGQQVTLRCSSQSGHNTVSWYQQALGQGPQFIFQYYREEENGRGNFPPRFSGLQFPNYSSELNVNALELDDSALYLCASSLGMSGVYTYEQYFGPGTRLTVT.

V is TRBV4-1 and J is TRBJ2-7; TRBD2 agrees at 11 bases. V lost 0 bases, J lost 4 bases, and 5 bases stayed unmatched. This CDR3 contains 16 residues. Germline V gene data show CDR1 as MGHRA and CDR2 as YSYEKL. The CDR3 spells CASSQEGTSGAYEQYF. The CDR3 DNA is TGCGCCAGCAGCCAAGAAGGGACTAGCGGAGCTTACGAGCAGTACTTC.

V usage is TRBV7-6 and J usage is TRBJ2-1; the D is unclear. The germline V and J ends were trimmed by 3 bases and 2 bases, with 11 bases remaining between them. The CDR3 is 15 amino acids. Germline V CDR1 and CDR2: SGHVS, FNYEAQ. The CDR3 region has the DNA TGTGCCAGCAGCTTTGGAGATTTGGCCTACAATGAGCAGTTCTTC. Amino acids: CASSFGDLAYNEQFF.

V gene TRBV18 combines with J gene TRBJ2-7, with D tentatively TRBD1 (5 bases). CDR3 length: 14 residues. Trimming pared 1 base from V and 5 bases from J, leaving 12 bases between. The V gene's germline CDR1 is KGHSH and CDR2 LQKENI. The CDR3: CASSPRARVHEQYF. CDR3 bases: TGTGCCAGCTCACCACGGGCCAGGGTGCACGAGCAGTACTTC.

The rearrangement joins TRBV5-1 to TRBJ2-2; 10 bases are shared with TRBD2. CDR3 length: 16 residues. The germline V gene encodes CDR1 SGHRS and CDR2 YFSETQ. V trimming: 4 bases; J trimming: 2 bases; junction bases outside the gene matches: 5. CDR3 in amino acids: CASSRGLAANTGELFF. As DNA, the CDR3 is TGCGCCAGCAGCAGAGGACTAGCGGCTAACACCGGGGAGCTGTTTTTT.

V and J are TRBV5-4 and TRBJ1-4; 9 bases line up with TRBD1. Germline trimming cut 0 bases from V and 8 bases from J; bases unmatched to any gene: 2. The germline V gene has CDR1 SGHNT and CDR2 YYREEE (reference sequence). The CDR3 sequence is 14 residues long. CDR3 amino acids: CASSLGGQGEKLFF. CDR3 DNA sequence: TGTGCCAGCAGCTTGGGAGGACAGGGGGAAAAACTGTTTTTT.

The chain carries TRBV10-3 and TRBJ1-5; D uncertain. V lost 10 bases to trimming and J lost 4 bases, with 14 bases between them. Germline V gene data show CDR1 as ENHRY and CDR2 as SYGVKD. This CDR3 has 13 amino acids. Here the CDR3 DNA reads TGTGCCACCCGGCCGGAATCAAATCAGCCCCAGCATTTT. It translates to CATRPESNQPQHF.

The CDR3 loop reads CASSLYLDRVRSGANVLTF. In nucleotides, the CDR3 is TGTGCCAGCAGCCTGTACCTCGACAGGGTTCGATCTGGGGCCAACGTCCTGACTTTC. The chain joins TRBV14 to TRBJ2-6, with 7 bases fitting TRBD1. After removal of 4 bases from V and 1 base from J, the junction contained 13 bases not matched to a gene. The CDR3 has 19 amino acids. Germline CDR1 reads SGHDN; CDR2 reads FVKESK.

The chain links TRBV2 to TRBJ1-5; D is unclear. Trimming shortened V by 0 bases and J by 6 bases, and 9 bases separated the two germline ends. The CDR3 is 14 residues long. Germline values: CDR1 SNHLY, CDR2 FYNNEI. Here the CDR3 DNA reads TGTGCCAGCAGTGAAGCGCGCTGGGGTCAGCCCCAGCATTTT. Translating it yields CASSEARWGQPQHF.

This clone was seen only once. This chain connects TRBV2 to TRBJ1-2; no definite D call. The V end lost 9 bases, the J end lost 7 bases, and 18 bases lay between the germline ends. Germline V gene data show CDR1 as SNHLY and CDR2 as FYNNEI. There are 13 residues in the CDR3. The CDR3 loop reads CASQTDSGSGYTF. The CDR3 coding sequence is TGTGCCAGTCAGACCGACTCCGGGAGTGGCTACACCTTC.

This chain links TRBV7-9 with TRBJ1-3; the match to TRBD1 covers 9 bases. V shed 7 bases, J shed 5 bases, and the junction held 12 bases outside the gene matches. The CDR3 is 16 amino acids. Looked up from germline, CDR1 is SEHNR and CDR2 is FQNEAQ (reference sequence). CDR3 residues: CASIIPGTGNRNTIYF. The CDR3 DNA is TGTGCCAGCATCATACCCGGGACAGGGAATAGAAACACCATATATTTT.

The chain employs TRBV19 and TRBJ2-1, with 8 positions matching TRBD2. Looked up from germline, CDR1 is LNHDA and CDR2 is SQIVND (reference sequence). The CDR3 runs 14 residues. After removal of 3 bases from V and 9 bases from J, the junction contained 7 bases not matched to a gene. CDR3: CASSMLAGGGEQFF. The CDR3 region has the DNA TGTGCCAGTAGTATGCTGGCGGGAGGCGGTGAGCAGTTCTTC.

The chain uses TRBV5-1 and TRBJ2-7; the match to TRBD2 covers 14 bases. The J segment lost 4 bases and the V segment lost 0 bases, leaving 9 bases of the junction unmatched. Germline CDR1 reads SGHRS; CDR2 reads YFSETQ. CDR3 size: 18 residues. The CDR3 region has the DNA TGCGCCAGCAGCTTGGCCGGGACTAGCGGGAGTTTAAGGTACGAGCAGTACTTC. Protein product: CASSLAGTSGSLRYEQYF.

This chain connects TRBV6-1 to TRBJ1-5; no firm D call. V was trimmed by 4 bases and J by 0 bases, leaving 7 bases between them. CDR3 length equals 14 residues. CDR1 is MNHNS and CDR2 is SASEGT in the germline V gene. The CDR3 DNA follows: TGTGCCAGCAGTGTAGTTCCTAGCAATCAGCCCCAGCATTTT. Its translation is CASSVVPSNQPQHF.

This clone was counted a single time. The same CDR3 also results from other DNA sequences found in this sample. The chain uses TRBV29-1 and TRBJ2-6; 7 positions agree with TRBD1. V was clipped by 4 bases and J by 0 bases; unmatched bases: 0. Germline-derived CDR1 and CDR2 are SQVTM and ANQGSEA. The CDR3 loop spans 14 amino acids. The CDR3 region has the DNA TGCAGCGTTGGGACAGGCTCTGGGGCCAACGTCCTGACTTTC. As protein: CSVGTGSGANVLTF.

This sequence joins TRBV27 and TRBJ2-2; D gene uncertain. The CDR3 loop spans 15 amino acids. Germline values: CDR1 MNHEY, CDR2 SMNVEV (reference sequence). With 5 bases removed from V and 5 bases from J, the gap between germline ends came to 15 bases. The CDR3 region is CASSRYLDRTGELFF. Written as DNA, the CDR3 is TGTGCCAGCAGTCGCTACCTCGACCGGACCGGGGAGCTGTTTTTT.